Below are 26 T cell receptor beta chains sequenced from a single sample in a study of regulatory T cells in long-lasting Graves disease (dated by TCRdb to 2020 to 2023). What the time point label conveys for this sample: persistent/refractory GD, antithyroid drugs over 5 years with positive TRAb. For both TCR sequencing and RNA sequencing, RNA was extracted from PBMCs in TRIzol. The library was prepared using multiplex PCR. TCRdb names Illumina HiSeq 4000 as the instrument used. TCR beta libraries were built with iRepertoire HTBI primers and Arm-PCR amplification of CDR3 regions. TCRdb reprocessing: public reads trimmed at Q25 with fastp, clones called with MiXCR, in-frame beta chains kept. Every distinct CDR3 protein forms one entry, paired with its most common genes and DNA. The sample profile shows approximately 380,000 distinct CDR3 sequences; around 21% of them were found once. The top ten hold less than 25% of the sample.

The material sequenced was peripheral blood mononuclear cells (PBMCs), taken when the disease was refractory, from a patient treated with antithyroid drugs. The receptors stem from a female donor with Graves disease.

This clonotype was observed a handful of times. This chain links TRBV5-5 with TRBJ1-2, with 7 bases fitting TRBD1. The J segment lost 4 bases and the V segment lost 4 bases, leaving 10 bases of the junction unmatched. The CDR3 is made up of 15 amino acids. The germline V gene has CDR1 SGHKS and CDR2 YYEKEE (reference sequence). CDR3 sequence reads: CASSATGTETYGYTF. CDR3 DNA sequence: TGTGCCAGCAGCGCGACCGGGACAGAGACCTATGGCTACACCTTC.

The table lists this clonotype with a few counts. The chain links TRBV28 to TRBJ1-1; D gene ambiguous. The V and J ends lost 8 bases and 5 bases respectively, with 12 bases between them. The CDR3 has 12 amino acids. Germline V gene data show CDR1 as MDHEN and CDR2 as SYDVKM. The CDR3 loop reads CASGPPGTEAFF. The CDR3 DNA follows: TGTGCCAGCGGCCCCCCGGGTACTGAAGCTTTCTTT. The full variable domain, in which reference TRBV28 and TRBJ1-1 provide the parts outside the CDR3, is DVKVTQSSRYLVKRTGEKVFLECVQDMDHENMFWYRQDPGLGLRLIYFSYDVKMKEKGDIPEGYSVSREKKERFSLILESASTNQTSMYLCASGPPGTEAFFGQGTRLTVV.

This chain joins TRBV27 and TRBJ2-2; D is unclear. CDR1 MNHEY and CDR2 SMNVEV come from the germline V gene (reference sequence). The CDR3 has 12 amino acids. V was shortened by 5 bases and J by 7 bases, with 8 bases between the two germline ends. The CDR3 here is CASSKLFGELFF. The CDR3 DNA reads as TGTGCCAGCAGTAAACTCTTCGGGGAGCTGTTTTTT.

J is TRBJ1-5 and V is TRBV4-2, with D possibly being TRBD1 (6 bases). The CDR3 runs 14 residues. Germline V gene data show CDR1 as LGHNA and CDR2 as YNFKEQ. V lost 0 bases to trimming and J lost 6 bases, with 9 bases between them. The CDR3 spells CASSQDTGTQPQHF. In DNA, the CDR3 is TGTGCCAGCAGCCAAGATACAGGGACTCAGCCCCAGCATTTT.

V is TRBV7-9 and J is TRBJ2-7; TRBD1 matches 7 bases. With 5 bases clipped from V and 13 bases from J, the junction kept 14 bases outside the gene matches. CDR1 is SEHNR, CDR2 FQNEAQ, per germline (reference sequence). CDR3 length: 13 residues. CDR3 sequence (DNA): TGTGCCAGCAGCGACATGGATCCGGGACAGAAATACTTC. Its protein product is CASSDMDPGQKYF. Variable domain in full (rest from reference TRBV7-9 and TRBJ2-7): DTGVSQNPRHKITKRGQNVTFRCDPISEHNRLYWYRQTLGQGPEFLTYFQNEAQLEKSRLLSDRFSAERPKGSFSTLEIQRTEQGDSAMYLCASSDMDPGQKYFGPGTRLTVT.

The chain is built from TRBV27 and TRBJ1-1; 8 positions match TRBD1. V trimming: 5 bases; J trimming: 0 bases; junction bases outside the gene matches: 8. Germline loops: CDR1 MNHEY, CDR2 SMNVEV (reference sequence). This CDR3 has 16 residues. CDR3 region: CASSPRTGYMNTEAFF. The CDR3 coding sequence is TGTGCCAGCAGTCCAAGGACAGGGTACATGAACACTGAAGCTTTCTTT.

This chain uses TRBV6-1 with TRBJ2-2, with 10 positions matching TRBD2. The CDR3 contains 16 residues. Unmatched junction bases numbered 4, after V lost 6 bases and J lost 0 bases. Germline CDR1 is MNHNS and CDR2 is SASEGT. The CDR3 DNA reads as TGTGCCAGCAGAGAACTAGCGGGAACGAACACCGGGGAGCTGTTTTTT. This translates into CASRELAGTNTGELFF.

This clonotype was observed a handful of times. The chain employs TRBV10-3 and TRBJ1-1; tentative D call: TRBD1 (5 bases). Germline V CDR1 and CDR2: ENHRY, SYGVKD. V lost 7 bases to trimming and J lost 6 bases, with 18 bases between them. The CDR3 covers 14 residues. The CDR3: CAITLGGQGSEAFF. The CDR3 DNA reads TGTGCCATCACTCTGGGCGGGCAGGGCTCTGAAGCTTTCTTT.

The gene calls are TRBV18 and TRBJ2-1; D unresolved. V was pared by 1 base and J by 6 bases, with 7 bases between. From germline, CDR1 is KGHSH and CDR2 LQKENI. The CDR3 length is 13 residues. CDR3 loop: CASSPLGGNEQFF. CDR3 sequence (DNA): TGTGCCAGCTCACCACTGGGTGGCAATGAGCAGTTCTTC.

This clonotype was detected only a few times. The chain uses TRBV11-2 and TRBJ1-2; D might be TRBD1 (5 bases). Germline V gene sequence: CDR1 SGHAT, CDR2 FQNNGV. Deletions cut 0 bases from V and 14 bases from J, with 16 bases between. The CDR3 is 13 residues long. The DNA for the CDR3 is TGTGCCAGCAGCTTAGATGAGAGAACAGGTCAAACCTTC. It translates to CASSLDERTGQTF.

This clonotype appeared a few times. The rearrangement links TRBV24-1 to TRBJ1-1, with D unresolved. V gave up 3 bases and J gave up 10 bases, with 14 bases separating them. The CDR3 loop spans 13 amino acids. The V gene's germline CDR1 is KGHDR and CDR2 SFDVKD. The DNA for the CDR3 is TGTGCCACCAGTGATCACAATGCCGGGAGAGCTTTCTTT. The encoded protein is CATSDHNAGRAFF.

Many counts were recorded for this clonotype. The chain couples TRBV3-1 to TRBJ2-5; 7 bases map to TRBD2. The CDR3 extends over 14 amino acids. The germline V gene has CDR1 LGHDT and CDR2 YNNKEL (reference sequence). The J segment lost 1 base and the V segment lost 4 bases, leaving 3 bases of the junction unmatched. For the CDR3, the DNA is TGTGCCAGCAGCCTCGGACTAGGCCAAGAGACCCAGTACTTC. Its translation is CASSLGLGQETQYF.

Turning to this clonotype: Lacking the conserved final phenylalanine or tryptophan, this CDR3 likely reflects a read error. The V gene is TRBV3-1, the J gene TRBJ1-1, with D perhaps matching TRBD1 (5 bases). CDR3 length: 14 residues. V was trimmed by 2 bases and J by 6 bases, leaving 13 bases between them. The germline V gene has CDR1 LGHDT and CDR2 YNNKEL (reference sequence). The CDR3 DNA reads TGTGCCAGCAGCCAATCCACAGTGGGGGCTGAAGCTTTCCTT. This gives the protein CASSQSTVGAEAFL.

This clonotype was counted at least ten times. The chain couples TRBV2 to TRBJ2-5; 9 bases match TRBD2. This CDR3 has 16 residues. J was trimmed by 5 bases and V by 4 bases; bases with no gene match: 11. The germline gives CDR1 SNHLY, CDR2 FYNNEI. CDR3 in DNA: TGTGCCAGCAGTGGTTTAGCGGGAGTGACGGATGAGACCCAGTACTTC. It specifies CASSGLAGVTDETQYF.

Many counts were recorded for this clonotype. The chain recombines TRBV7-8 with TRBJ1-1, with TRBD1 as a possible D gene (5 bases). This CDR3 has 13 amino acids. From germline, CDR1 is SGHVS and CDR2 FQNEAQ. Trimming removed 6 bases from V and 4 bases from J, with 12 bases in between. CDR3 sequence (DNA): TGTGCCAGCAGAACCCGACAGAGCACTGAAGCTTTCTTT. This translates into CASRTRQSTEAFF.

The V gene is TRBV10-2, the J gene TRBJ2-7, with 11 positions matching TRBD2. The CDR3 consists of 18 residues. Per germline, CDR1 WSHSY and CDR2 SAAADI. V shed 6 bases and J 4 bases; nucleotides not matched to a gene: 17. The CDR3 DNA reads TGCGCCAGCAGCCCTGGGGGTCTCACTAGCGGGAGACTGTACGAGCAGTACTTC. Its translation is CASSPGGLTSGRLYEQYF.

This clonotype was seen repeatedly, ten times or more. The chain carries TRBV6-2 or TRBV6-3 and TRBJ2-7, with 7 bases fitting TRBD1. The germline gives CDR1 MNHEY, CDR2 SVGEGT. With 0 bases clipped from V and 3 bases from J, the junction kept 17 bases outside the gene matches. This CDR3 comprises 19 residues. The CDR3 nucleotides read TGTGCCAGCAGTTACTCTGGGGTCGAGGACAGGACCTTCAACTACGAGCAGTACTTC. This encodes CASSYSGVEDRTFNYEQYF.

This clonotype appeared many times. The V and J genes are TRBV3-1 and TRBJ2-5; TRBD2 is a possible D gene (6 bases). The CDR3 spans 15 residues. V shed 0 bases and J shed 3 bases, with 11 bases lying between them. Per germline, CDR1 LGHDT and CDR2 YNNKEL (reference sequence). Here the CDR3 reads CASSQDGIAEETQYF. In DNA, the CDR3 is TGTGCCAGCAGCCAAGACGGAATAGCGGAAGAGACCCAGTACTTC.

This clonotype was observed many times. The chain has TRBV12-3 or TRBV12-4 and TRBJ1-2; maybe TRBD1 (6 bases). The CDR3 totals 14 residues. V dropped 5 bases and J dropped 1 base, with 11 bases sitting between them. The CDR3 protein is CASSPGESNYGYTF. In DNA form, the CDR3 reads TGTGCCAGCAGTCCAGGGGAGAGTAACTATGGCTACACCTTC.

There are a few counts of this clonotype. The gene calls are TRBV6-1 and TRBJ1-5; D is ambiguous. The CDR3 has 18 residues. Germline V gene sequence: CDR1 MNHNS, CDR2 SASEGT. V was pared by 5 bases and J by 1 base, with 21 bases between. CDR3 protein: CASSPWAGPFESNQPQHF. The CDR3 coding sequence is TGTGCCAGCAGTCCCTGGGCAGGACCGTTTGAGAGCAATCAGCCCCAGCATTTT.

This clonotype showed up many times. The chain employs TRBV4-1 and TRBJ2-5, with D possibly matching TRBD1 (6 bases). Between the trimmed V and J ends, which lost 2 bases and 4 bases, there was a span of 17 bases. The V gene's germline CDR1 is MGHRA and CDR2 YSYEKL. The CDR3 runs to 16 residues. CDR3 region: CASSQPGRQGRETQYF. CDR3 DNA sequence: TGCGCCAGCAGCCAACCCGGGCGGCAGGGGCGAGAGACCCAGTACTTC.

The DNA of the CDR3 is TGTGCCAGCAGCTCTCTACTTGGAGCGGTTCAAGAGACCCAGTACTTC. It specifies CASSSLLGAVQETQYF. The V call is TRBV14, the J call TRBJ2-5; tentative D call: TRBD2 (5 bases). The CDR3 consists of 16 residues. Looked up from germline, CDR1 is SGHDN and CDR2 is FVKESK. Trimming took 5 bases from V and 2 from J, leaving 18 bases between them.

This clonotype was detected many times. This chain connects TRBV18 to TRBJ1-1, with a weak D call TRBD1 (5 bases). Trimming took 8 bases from V and 0 from J, leaving 16 bases between them. The CDR3 has 15 amino acids. CDR1 and CDR2 from the germline V gene are KGHSH and LQKENI. The CDR3 DNA is TGTGCCAGCAGTCCTACCGGGACGGTGAACACTGAAGCTTTCTTT. It yields the protein CASSPTGTVNTEAFF.

This clonotype was detected only a few times. Likely a read error: the CDR3 ends without its conserved phenylalanine or tryptophan. The chain has TRBV28 and TRBJ2-5; 8 bases agree with TRBD1. V shed 6 bases and J 5 bases; nucleotides not matched to a gene: 5. CDR1 is MDHEN, CDR2 SYDVKM, per germline. The CDR3 length is 13 residues. CDR3 in amino acids: CASRKTGEETQYL. The CDR3 bases are TGTGCCAGCAGGAAGACAGGGGAGGAGACCCAGTACCTC.

The chain carries TRBV4-1 and TRBJ1-5; D may be TRBD1 (6 bases). V was cut by 4 bases and J by 7 bases, with 11 bases left in between. In germline, CDR1 is MGHRA, CDR2 YSYEKL. CDR3 length: 13 amino acids. The CDR3 nucleotides are TGCGCCAGCAGCCTAGAGGGGGGACAGCCCCAGCATTTT. It codes for CASSLEGGQPQHF.

As to this clonotype: Because it lacks the conserved phenylalanine or tryptophan at the end, this CDR3 is likely a read error. The CDR3 reads CAWSLGRTSGRSGELFS. CDR3 sequence (DNA): TGTGCCTGGAGTTTAGGGAGGACTAGCGGGAGGTCCGGGGAGCTGTTTTCT. This rearrangement joins TRBV30 to TRBJ2-2; TRBD2 matches at 14 bases. With V trimmed by 2 bases and J by 6 bases, 8 bases remained unmatched. The CDR3 is 17 amino acids. The V gene's germline CDR1 is GTSNPN and CDR2 SVGIG (reference sequence).